A single sample is the source of the 31 T cell receptor beta chains below, sequenced in a study of CD8 T cell repertoires and HIV-1 epitope variants. Their antigens are not known. Data came from immunoSEQ multiplex PCR; TCRdb stores just in-frame clones and leaves some out. The sample consists of about 6,200 clones, around two thirds of them appearing once. The specimen was cultured CD8+ T cells derived from PBMCs. The receptors stem from a male donor with HIV.

This clone showed up just once. This chain joins TRBV7-9 and TRBJ2-2; no clear D. Germline values: CDR1 SEHNR, CDR2 FQNEAQ (reference sequence). This CDR3 has 13 amino acids. The ends were cut back, 3 bases at V and 2 bases at J, with 4 bases in the middle. CDR3 bases: TGTGCCAGCAGCTTTGTTAACACCGGGGAGCTGTTTTTT. Its translation: CASSFVNTGELFF. The variable domain in full, completed from reference TRBV7-9 and TRBJ2-2, reads DTGVSQNPRHKITKRGQNVTFRCDPISEHNRLYWYRQTLGQGPEFLTYFQNEAQLEKSRLLSDRFSAERPKGSFSTLEIQRTEQGDSAMYLCASSFVNTGELFFGEGSRLTVL.

The chain links TRBV7-2 to TRBJ2-5, with 13 bases fitting TRBD2. Losses at the gene ends were 4 bases for V and 4 bases for J; bases not matched to a gene: 12. Germline values: CDR1 SGHTA, CDR2 FQGNSA. The CDR3 runs to 18 residues. The DNA of the CDR3 is TGTGCCAGCAGCTACTTACCGGGGGGACTAGCGGGGTCAGAGACCCAGTACTTC. Its protein product is CASSYLPGGLAGSETQYF.

The rearrangement joins TRBV2 to TRBJ2-7; D is unclear. The CDR3 extends over 14 amino acids. CDR1 SNHLY and CDR2 FYNNEI come from the germline V gene. Trimming took off 5 bases at V and 2 bases at J, with 13 bases between the two ends. The chain's CDR3 is CASSSDVSAYEQYF. The CDR3 DNA follows: TGTGCCAGCAGTTCAGATGTCTCGGCCTACGAGCAGTACTTC.

The chain employs TRBV14 and TRBJ2-1, with D unresolved. Trimming pared 0 bases from V and 2 bases from J, leaving 8 bases between. CDR1 and CDR2 from the germline V gene are SGHDN and FVKESK. This CDR3 is 15 amino acids long. In DNA, the CDR3 is TGTGCCAGCAGCCAAGATCGGAAGCCCTACAATGAGCAGTTCTTC. It is translated as CASSQDRKPYNEQFF.

This clone has just one count. The V and J genes are TRBV6-1 and TRBJ1-1, with D tentatively TRBD1 (5 bases). V was trimmed by 1 base and J by 6 bases, leaving 15 bases between them. CDR3 length equals 15 residues. CDR1 is MNHNS, CDR2 SASEGT, per germline. CDR3 residues: CASSEVGGDIAEAFF. In nucleotides, the CDR3 is TGTGCCAGCAGTGAAGTTGGAGGGGATATCGCTGAAGCTTTCTTT.

A single count supports this clone. A far larger clone is one base from this, pointing to a likely read error. The chain joins TRBV7-9 to TRBJ1-2; D is unresolved. Deletions cut 5 bases from V and 3 bases from J, with 19 bases between. The CDR3 length is 16 residues. Germline V gives CDR1 SEHNR, CDR2 FQNEAQ (reference sequence). The CDR3 protein is CASSQDPPDLDYGYTF. The CDR3 DNA sequence: TGTGCCAGCAGCCAAGATCCCCCAGACTTGGACTATGGCTACACCTTC.

This clone appeared a single time. The V gene is TRBV28, the J gene TRBJ2-1; D is uncertain. Germline V lookup: CDR1 MDHEN, CDR2 SYDVKM. The ends were cut back, 2 bases at V and 5 bases at J, with 7 bases in the middle. The CDR3 runs 13 residues. This CDR3 is CASSLLYHNEQFF. Here the CDR3 DNA reads TGTGCCAGCAGTTTACTATATCACAATGAGCAGTTCTTC.

The DNA of the CDR3 is TGTGCCAGCAGCTTGGTGCAGGCCAATGAGCAGTTCTTC. Residues: CASSLVQANEQFF. The V and J genes are TRBV5-4 and TRBJ2-1; D remains ambiguous. The germline V and J ends were trimmed by 0 bases and 6 bases, with 7 bases remaining between them. This CDR3 comprises 13 residues. The germline V gene has CDR1 SGHNT and CDR2 YYREEE (reference sequence).

This chain links TRBV19 with TRBJ2-2; D may be TRBD1 or TRBD2 (6 bases each). This CDR3 has 16 residues. CDR1 LNHDA and CDR2 SQIVND come from the germline V gene (reference sequence). Trimming pared 3 bases from V and 2 bases from J, leaving 13 bases between. CDR3 protein: CASSITGGHNTGELFF. CDR3 bases: TGTGCCAGTAGTATTACCGGGGGACATAACACCGGGGAGCTGTTTTTT.

This clone occurred a few times. This chain links TRBV7-9 with TRBJ2-7; 7 bases line up with TRBD1. Germline CDR1 SEHNR, CDR2 FQNEAQ (reference sequence). This CDR3 is built from 15 residues. V trimming: 5 bases; J trimming: 0 bases; junction bases outside the gene matches: 7. The CDR3 nucleotides read TGTGCCAGCAGCGATCCCGGGACAGTCTCCTACGAGCAGTACTTC. As protein: CASSDPGTVSYEQYF.

The chain links TRBV9 to TRBJ2-6; D is perhaps TRBD1 (5 bases). Germline V gene lookup returns CDR1 SGDLS and CDR2 YYNGEE. Trimming stripped 0 bases from V and 3 bases from J, with 7 bases between. The CDR3 sequence is 15 residues long. CDR3 coding DNA: TGTGCCAGCAGCGTAGACCAGGGTGGGGCCAACGTCCTGACTTTC. As protein: CASSVDQGGANVLTF.

The chain joins TRBV9 to TRBJ1-1; D is uncertain. The germline V and J ends were trimmed by 4 bases and 4 bases, with 14 bases remaining between them. There are 14 residues in the CDR3. Germline CDR1 SGDLS, CDR2 YYNGEE. CDR3 sequence (DNA): TGTGCCAGCAGCCCCTCCGGTGGCATCACTGAAGCTTTCTTT. Translating it yields CASSPSGGITEAFF.

This clone was seen a few times. The chain recombines TRBV9 with TRBJ1-4; 10 bases line up with TRBD1. With 4 bases clipped from V and 8 bases from J, the junction kept 8 bases outside the gene matches. The germline V gene encodes CDR1 SGDLS and CDR2 YYNGEE. This CDR3 is built from 15 residues. The CDR3 is CASSPHGTGDEKLFF. CDR3 nucleotides: TGTGCCAGCAGCCCCCACGGGACAGGGGACGAAAAACTGTTTTTT.

The rearrangement joins TRBV28 to TRBJ2-1, with D hard to call. The CDR3 is made up of 12 amino acids. V shed 1 base and J shed 8 bases, with 6 bases lying between them. Germline V lookup: CDR1 MDHEN, CDR2 SYDVKM. The CDR3 nucleotides read TGTGCCAGCAGTTTATCGGTTTATGAGCAGTTCTTC. This translates into CASSLSVYEQFF.

This clone is termed large. The CDR3 protein is CATSRDRAPNTEAFF. In nucleotides, the CDR3 is TGTGCCACCAGCAGAGATAGGGCGCCAAACACTGAAGCTTTCTTT. This chain links TRBV15 with TRBJ1-1; D unresolved. Germline lookup yields CDR1 LNHNV and CDR2 YYDKDF (reference sequence). The V gene lost 0 bases and the J gene lost 2 bases, with 10 bases spanning the gap. The CDR3 length is 15 residues.

The chain employs TRBV5-6 and TRBJ2-7, with a tentative D call TRBD1 (6 bases). The V gene's germline CDR1 is SGHDT and CDR2 YYEEEE. The ends were cut back, 2 bases at V and 4 bases at J, with 10 bases in the middle. This CDR3 has 13 amino acids. The CDR3 protein is CASSFRGLYEQYF. The CDR3 DNA reads as TGTGCCAGCAGCTTCAGGGGTCTGTACGAGCAGTACTTC.

This clone was detected only once. Here the CDR3 reads CASSVLGGDNEKLFF. In DNA form, the CDR3 reads TGCGCCAGCAGCGTCCTCGGGGGGGATAATGAAAAACTGTTTTTT. The V call is TRBV5-1, the J call TRBJ1-4, with D possibly matching TRBD1 (5 bases). Trimming cost V 4 bases and J 4 bases, with 14 bases left between them. Germline values: CDR1 SGHRS, CDR2 YFSETQ. The CDR3 runs 15 residues.

The chain employs TRBV14 and TRBJ2-5; TRBD1 might be the D (6 bases). The CDR3 is 15 amino acids. Germline values: CDR1 SGHDN, CDR2 FVKESK. The ends were cut back, 0 bases at V and 4 bases at J, with 12 bases in the middle. This CDR3 is CASSQDRGLVETQYF. The CDR3 nucleotides are TGTGCCAGCAGCCAAGACAGGGGTTTGGTAGAGACCCAGTACTTC.

For the CDR3, the DNA is TGTGCCAGCAGTGAAAGCGTTAGGGAGCAGTACTTC. This sequence encodes CASSESVREQYF. The genes are TRBV2 and TRBJ2-7; D gene uncertain. Germline V CDR1 and CDR2: SNHLY, FYNNEI. This CDR3 has 12 amino acids. V was clipped by 2 bases and J by 7 bases, with 9 bases between them.

The chain links TRBV5-1 to TRBJ1-1; D is unresolved. The V end lost 4 bases, the J end lost 1 base, and 11 bases lay between the germline ends. The CDR3 spans 14 residues. CDR1 SGHRS and CDR2 YFSETQ come from the germline V gene. The CDR3 is CASSPGPGNTEAFF. In DNA form, the CDR3 reads TGCGCCAGCAGCCCAGGCCCGGGGAACACTGAAGCTTTCTTT.

The chain couples TRBV5-1 to TRBJ2-5; a possible D gene is TRBD2 (5 bases). The CDR3 is 15 residues long. Germline V gene lookup returns CDR1 SGHRS and CDR2 YFSETQ. V lost 0 bases and J 1 base, leaving 10 bases between the germline ends. The CDR3 here is CASSLVSRAQETQYF. The CDR3 DNA is TGCGCCAGCAGCTTGGTCTCGAGGGCCCAAGAGACCCAGTACTTC.

The J gene is TRBJ2-3, the V gene TRBV15; D not certain. The germline V and J ends were trimmed by 3 bases and 4 bases, with 14 bases remaining between them. Per germline, CDR1 LNHNV and CDR2 YYDKDF (reference sequence). CDR3 size: 15 residues. The CDR3 DNA sequence: TGTGCCACCAGCAGGGCGCTTGGAAACGCAGATACGCAGTATTTT. Its translation is CATSRALGNADTQYF.

The chain has TRBV28 and TRBJ2-7; D is possibly TRBD2 (6 bases). CDR1 is MDHEN, CDR2 SYDVKM, per germline. CDR3 length: 13 amino acids. V was clipped by 5 bases and J by 4 bases, with 12 bases between them. Written as DNA, the CDR3 is TGTGCCAGCAGTCCCACACTAGCTTACGAGCAGTACTTC. Translating gives CASSPTLAYEQYF.

The V and J genes are TRBV19 and TRBJ1-5; D unclear. This CDR3 has 15 residues. Trimming removed 2 bases at V and 1 base at J, with 9 bases between. Germline V gives CDR1 LNHDA, CDR2 SQIVND (reference sequence). The CDR3 region has the DNA TGTGCCAGTAGTATACGCGGGTCCAGCAATCAGCCCCAGCATTTT. Translation gives CASSIRGSSNQPQHF.

The rearrangement links TRBV7-9 to TRBJ2-3, with D hard to call. The length of the CDR3 is 15 residues. Trimming left V 3 bases short and J 0 bases short, with 10 bases between. CDR1 and CDR2 (germline): SEHNR, FQNEAQ (reference sequence). As DNA, the CDR3 is TGTGCCAGCAGCTTGCTGTCTCTTAGCACAGATACGCAGTATTTT. This codes for CASSLLSLSTDTQYF.

The table lists this clone with a few counts. The chain joins TRBV6-5 to TRBJ2-7, with 8 bases identical to TRBD2. The CDR3 spans 12 residues. V trimming: 6 bases; J trimming: 6 bases; junction bases outside the gene matches: 4. Germline V gene lookup returns CDR1 MNHEY and CDR2 SVGAGI. The DNA of the CDR3 is TGTGCCAGCAGCCCGGGGGGGGGCGAGCAGTACTTC. It specifies CASSPGGGEQYF.

This clone is medium-sized in the sample. This sequence joins TRBV19 and TRBJ2-7; D tentatively fits TRBD1 or TRBD2 (6 bases each). This CDR3 has 14 residues. Trimming left V 3 bases short and J 4 bases short, with 13 bases between. The germline CDR1 and CDR2 sequences are LNHDA and SQIVND (reference sequence). The chain's CDR3 is CASSISSGAYEQYF. DNA of the CDR3: TGTGCCAGTAGTATCTCGTCGGGGGCTTACGAGCAGTACTTC.

CDR3 residues: CASSVVAGGGSTDTQYF. The CDR3 DNA follows: TGTGCCAGCAGCGTGGTAGCGGGGGGAGGAAGCACAGATACGCAGTATTTT. The V gene is TRBV9, the J gene TRBJ2-3, with 10 bases lining up with TRBD2. This CDR3 comprises 17 residues. Trimming took 2 bases from V and 0 from J; bases not matched to a gene: 6. Germline CDR1 is SGDLS and CDR2 is YYNGEE.

In its sample, this clone is hyperexpanded (1% or more). This chain uses TRBV28 with TRBJ1-1; TRBD1 aligns across 10 bases. V shed 4 bases, J shed 4 bases, and the junction held 12 bases outside the gene matches. The CDR3 covers 17 residues. Looked up from germline, CDR1 is MDHEN and CDR2 is SYDVKM. The CDR3 is CASSSPGTGVISTEAFF. The CDR3 nucleotides read TGTGCCAGCAGTTCCCCCGGGACAGGGGTGATTTCCACTGAAGCTTTCTTT.

The genes are TRBV11-2 and TRBJ2-2; weak D call: TRBD2 (5 bases). This CDR3 spans 14 amino acids. Germline V gives CDR1 SGHAT, CDR2 FQNNGV. Trimming removed 1 base from V and 5 bases from J, with 8 bases in between. The CDR3 loop reads CASSLARRTGELFF. Written as DNA, the CDR3 is TGTGCCAGCAGCTTAGCCCGGAGGACCGGGGAGCTGTTTTTT. Complete variable domain (other parts from reference TRBV11-2 and TRBJ2-2): EAGVAQSPRYKIIEKRQSVAFWCNPISGHATLYWYQQILGQGPKLLIQFQNNGVVDDSQLPKDRFSAERLKGVDSTLKIQPAKLEDSAVYLCASSLARRTGELFFGEGSRLTVL.

The V and J genes are TRBV27 and TRBJ2-5; no clear D gene. The V gene's germline CDR1 is MNHEY and CDR2 SMNVEV (reference sequence). The length of the CDR3 is 13 residues. V was shortened by 8 bases and J by 11 bases, with 21 bases between the two germline ends. The CDR3 nucleotides are TGTGCCAGCTCCCGACTCTCATTCCTGGAGCAGTACTTC. Its protein product is CASSRLSFLEQYF.